These T cell receptor beta chains were read from a single sample in a study of a mutant IDH1 vaccine in newly diagnosed glioma. Sequencing used immunoSEQ multiplex PCR; TCRdb keeps in-frame clones, though not all of them. The sample has about 30,000 clones; around 87% are singletons. The antigens these receptors bind are not known. Material: peripheral blood mononuclear cells (PBMCs), obtained from a glioma patient whose treatment included an IDH1 peptide vaccine. The receptors were gathered from a woman between 40 and 55 years old with glioma. Some clones in this sample may be carry-over from other donors' samples. CDR3s include the opening cysteine and the closing phenylalanine or tryptophan. D genes are given only for firm matches. A row's size may be missing; if present it is once, few, many or a size class.

D	V	size	J	DNA	CDR3
NA	TRBV5-1	once	TRBJ2-5	TGCGCCAGCAGCCTTCGCCCTCTTGGGCCTCAAGAGACCCAGTACTTC	CASSLRPLGPQETQYF
TRBD1	TRBV5-1	NA	TRBJ2-5	TGCGCCAGCAGCTTGGGGGACAGATACCAAGAGACCCAGTACTTC	CASSLGDRYQETQYF
NA	TRBV11-2	NA	TRBJ2-3	TGTGCCAGCAGCCACGGGGGTCGCCACACAGATACGCAGTATTTT	CASSHGGRHTDTQYF
NA	TRBV5-1	NA	TRBJ1-2	TGCGCCAGCAGCTTGGGGAACTATGGCTACACCTTC	CASSLGNYGYTF
TRBD1	TRBV6-1	few	TRBJ1-5	TGTGCCAGCACCGACAGGGGCCATCAGCCCCAGCATTTT	CASTDRGHQPQHF
NA	TRBV5-8	NA	TRBJ1-3	TGTGCCAGCAGCTCACCTGGAAACACCATATATTTT	CASSSPGNTIYF
NA	TRBV19	NA	TRBJ2-6	TGTGCCAAGATCGGGACGGCTTTCCACCCAGGGGCCAACGTCCTGACTTTC	CAKIGTAFHPGANVLTF
NA	TRBV19	NA	TRBJ1-2	TGTGCCAGTAGTATGCAGAACTATGGCTACACCTTC	CASSMQNYGYTF
TRBD2	TRBV19	once	TRBJ2-6	TGTGCCAGTAAGACTCGAGCGGGAGTTTCTGGGGCCAACGTCCTGACTTTC	CASKTRAGVSGANVLTF
NA	TRBV5-1	NA	TRBJ2-3	TGCGCCAGCAGCTTGGTCGGGACAGATACGCAGTATTTT	CASSLVGTDTQYF
TRBD2	TRBV28	NA	TRBJ2-7	TGTGCCAGCAGTTCAGGGACTAGCGGCACCTCCTACGAGCAGTACTTC	CASSSGTSGTSYEQYF
TRBD1	TRBV4-1	once	TRBJ1-2	TGCGCCAGCAGCCAAGAAGCAATGGACAGGTACGATGGCTACACCTTC	CASSQEAMDRYDGYTF
TRBD1	TRBV28	NA	TRBJ2-1	TGTGCCAGCAGTTTACTAACCCTCCGGGACAGGGGTGGCGAGCAGTTCTTC	CASSLLTLRDRGGEQFF
NA	TRBV7-6	NA	TRBJ1-1	TGTGCCAGCAGGGATGGGATGGGTTCTGAAGCTTTCTTT	CASRDGMGSEAFF
NA	TRBV4-2	NA	TRBJ1-4	TGTGCCAGCAGCCAAGATGCCATCAAAAAACTGTTTTTT	CASSQDAIKKLFF
NA	TRBV7-2	NA	TRBJ1-2	TGTGCCAGCAGCTTAGGAACCGACAGCAGCCCTCACCTCTATGGCTACACCTTC	CASSLGTDSSPHLYGYTF
NA	TRBV7-9	NA	TRBJ2-3	TGTGCCAGCAGCTCCCTCTGGGGAGATACGCAGTATTTT	CASSSLWGDTQYF
NA	TRBV6-1	NA	TRBJ2-1	TGTGCCAGCAGTGAAAGCAGGGTTGGTGAGCAGTTCTTC	CASSESRVGEQFF
TRBD2	TRBV7-2	NA	TRBJ2-3	TGTGCCAGCAAAATAGCGGGAGGTACAGATACGCAGTATTTT	CASKIAGGTDTQYF
TRBD1	TRBV6-5	NA	TRBJ1-6	TGTGCCAGCAGCCGCGACAGGGATTCACCCCTCCACTTT	CASSRDRDSPLHF
NA	TRBV6-5	NA	TRBJ2-5	TGTGCCAGCAGTTACTCTCAGCAAGAGACCCAGTACTTC	CASSYSQQETQYF
NA	TRBV11-1	NA	TRBJ1-1	TGTGCCAGCAGCTTAGCAGCATGGGCCACGAACACTGAAGCTTTCTTT	CASSLAAWATNTEAFF
TRBD1	TRBV19	NA	TRBJ1-5	TGTGCCAGTAGGAAAGAACCGGGACAGGGGTACCAGCCCCAGCATTTT	CASRKEPGQGYQPQHF
NA	TRBV11-3	NA	TRBJ2-3	TGTGCCAGCAGCTTAGTCTGGGGAGGTACAGATACGCAGTATTTT	CASSLVWGGTDTQYF
NA	TRBV5-3	NA	TRBJ2-7	TGTGCCAGAAGCACAATTAGGAGGGAGCAGTACTTC	CARSTIRREQYF
NA	TRBV5-1	NA	TRBJ2-1	TGCGCCAGCAGCTTGGCCGGGACGATCTACAATGAGCAGTTCTTC	CASSLAGTIYNEQFF
NA	TRBV18	NA	TRBJ1-4	TGTGCCAGCTCACGGGCAGGGATTAATGAAAAACTGTTTTTT	CASSRAGINEKLFF
TRBD2	TRBV6-6	NA	TRBJ2-1	TGTGCCAGCAGTCCGAGCGGGGAATCCTACAATGAGCAGTTCTTC	CASSPSGESYNEQFF
NA	TRBV20-1	NA	TRBJ1-2	TGCAGTGCTAGGTTCGATCTTGGCTACACCTTC	CSARFDLGYTF
NA	TRBV13	NA	TRBJ2-1	TGTGCCAGCAGCTTAGGTAGCCGTGAGCAGTTCTTC	CASSLGSREQFF
NA	TRBV6-1	NA	TRBJ1-5	TGTGCCAGCAGTGAAGAAGGGCAGGGCAAGTTT	CASSEEGQGKF
NA	TRBV7-6	NA	TRBJ2-5	TGTGCCAGCAGCATCCGCCGGGACTACCAAGAGACCCAGTACTTC	CASSIRRDYQETQYF
TRBD1	TRBV19	NA	TRBJ2-7	TGTGCCAGTAGTCCTTCACCAGGGGGTGGCGAGCAGTACTTC	CASSPSPGGGEQYF
NA	TRBV6-4	NA	TRBJ1-5	TGTGCCAGCGCCGACGACGAGAATCAGCCCCAGCATTTT	CASADDENQPQHF
NA	TRBV2	NA	TRBJ1-5	TGTGCGAGTCACAGGGAGCATCAGCCCCAGCATTTT	CASHREHQPQHF
NA	TRBV5-6	NA	TRBJ2-7	TGTGCCAGCACCCCCCCAGATTCCTACGAGCAGTACTTC	CASTPPDSYEQYF
NA	TRBV7-2	NA	TRBJ2-1	TGTGCCAGCAGCTTGACCCCGCATTACAATGAGCAGTTCTTC	CASSLTPHYNEQFF
NA	TRBV19	NA	TRBJ1-5	TGTGCCAGTAAGTGGCAGGGAAAGAGCAATCAGCCCCAGCATTTT	CASKWQGKSNQPQHF
TRBD2	TRBV9	NA	TRBJ2-1	TGTGCCAGCAGCGGGGGGGCTAGCGGGTCCAGCTCCTACAATGAGCAGTTCTTC	CASSGGASGSSSYNEQFF
NA	TRBV19	NA	TRBJ2-3	TGTGCCAGTAATTCGGTCTCAGATACGCAGTATTTT	CASNSVSDTQYF
TRBD2	TRBV18	NA	TRBJ2-1	TGTGCCAGCTCACCCCTCGCCCTAGCGGGGGGCCACAATGAGCAGTTCTTC	CASSPLALAGGHNEQFF
NA	TRBV5-1	NA	TRBJ2-5	TGCGCCAGCAGCTCGCAGCCAGGCCTCCAAGAGACCCAGTACTTC	CASSSQPGLQETQYF
NA	TRBV10-3	NA	TRBJ1-2	TGTGCCATCAGTGAGTCGCGGGCTACAGGGTGGTTGCCTGGCTACACCTTC	CAISESRATGWLPGYTF
TRBD1	TRBV7-3	medium-sized	TRBJ1-2	TGTGCCAGCAGCTCGACAGGGGAGGATGGCTACACCTTC	CASSSTGEDGYTF
TRBD1	TRBV9	NA	TRBJ2-7	TGTGCCAGCAGCCCGCGGACAGGGGCGGATTACGAGCAGTACTTC	CASSPRTGADYEQYF
NA	TRBV29-1	NA	TRBJ2-5	TGCCCCCAAGAGACCCAGTACTTC	CPQETQYF
NA	TRBV5-1	NA	TRBJ1-3	TGCGCCAGCAGCTCGGACATCGGCTCTGGAAACACCATATATTTT	CASSSDIGSGNTIYF
NA	TRBV14	NA	TRBJ1-4	TGTGCCAGCAGCCAAGATTGGGGAGGGGGAAGAAACGAAAAACTGTTTTTT	CASSQDWGGGRNEKLFF
NA	TRBV7-2	NA	TRBJ2-7	TGTGCCAGCAGCCCCGCCAGGGGCCGTTACGAGCAGTACTTC	CASSPARGRYEQYF